This entry concerns a single TCR beta chain. Its antigen remains unknown. With 60 Vbeta and 13 Jbeta primers, the PCR was carried out. Profiling relied on immunoSEQ multiplex PCR, and the TCRdb table lists in-frame clones only, not all of them. The repertoire holds over 200,000 clones, 75% to 80% seen once, with approximately 2% in the top ten. This sample is part of a study of cytomegalovirus exposure and HLA in healthy donors. Overall study results and limits: Earlier findings revealed that most TCR beta V segments proved productive either about 90% or about 30% of the time. Apparent HLA restriction characterized most CMV-associated TCR beta chains in a later analysis.

The CDR3 spans 17 residues. CDR1 SGHRS and CDR2 YFSETQ come from the germline V gene. V was clipped by 4 bases and J by 8 bases; unmatched bases: 10. The rearrangement joins TRBV5-1 to TRBJ2-1; 15 bases line up with TRBD2. The specimen sequenced was PBMCs. This sequence was found in a male donor in good health and CMV-seronegative. This chain's CDR3 is CASSKGLAGGPSDEQFF. CDR3 sequence (DNA): TGCGCCAGCAGCAAGGGACTAGCGGGGGGCCCGAGTGATGAGCAGTTCTTC. Together with reference TRBV5-1 and TRBJ2-1, the CDR3 gives the full variable domain: KAGVTQTPRYLIKTRGQQVTLSCSPISGHRSVSWYQQTPGQGLQFLFEYFSETQRNKGNFPGRFSGRQFSNSRSEMNVSTLELGDSALYLCASSKGLAGGPSDEQFFGPGTRLTVL.